Following are 30 T cell receptor beta chains from one sample sequenced in a study of regulatory T cells in long-lasting Graves disease listed by TCRdb under 2021. Library generation was performed with multiplex PCR. TCRdb shows the sequencer as Illumina HiSeq 4000. TCR beta libraries were built with iRepertoire HTBI primers and Arm-PCR amplification of CDR3 regions. TCRdb trimmed the raw reads at Q25, called clones with MiXCR and kept productive beta chains. Rows merge per CDR3 protein into single entries with the most common DNA and genes. Recorded for this sample are about 530,000 distinct CDR3 sequences; approximately 16% of them occurred a single time. Roughly 25% of the sample belongs to the ten largest clones. The time point label, read with the paper, signifies: newly diagnosed GD, antithyroid drugs for less than 3 months. For both TCR sequencing and RNA sequencing, RNA was extracted from PBMCs using TRIzol.

The data also belong to a second study, concerning T cells in Graves' hyperthyroidism and ophthalmopathy.

The specimen comprised peripheral blood mononuclear cells (PBMCs), sampled at new diagnosis, from a patient treated with antithyroid drugs. These receptors came from a woman between 40 and 65 years old with Graves disease. Donor details come from another sample of the same person, matched by shared clones.

This clonotype was counted many times. This sequence joins TRBV10-3 and TRBJ2-5; 10 bases agree with TRBD1. Germline trimming cut 9 bases from V and 2 bases from J; bases unmatched to any gene: 15. From germline, CDR1 is ENHRY and CDR2 SYGVKD. The CDR3 runs to 17 residues. In nucleotides, the CDR3 is TGTGCCATATCAGACCGGGACAGGGGATTTCGGCAAGAGACCCAGTACTTC. Translation gives CAISDRDRGFRQETQYF.

The DNA for the CDR3 is TGTGCCAGCAGCTTGGACGGGGGTACCCATGGCTACACCTTC. Protein: CASSLDGGTHGYTF. The chain employs TRBV5-6 and TRBJ1-2; tentatively, D is TRBD1 (5 bases). The germline CDR1 and CDR2 sequences are SGHDT and YYEEEE. Deletions cut 0 bases from V and 6 bases from J, with 12 bases between. This CDR3 is built from 14 residues.

This clonotype was found a few times. The chain uses TRBV7-3 and TRBJ2-1; D is ambiguous. This CDR3 contains 14 residues. From germline, CDR1 is SGHTA and CDR2 FQGTGA. V lost 0 bases and J 6 bases, leaving 9 bases between the germline ends. CDR3 in DNA: TGTGCCAGCAGCTTAACGGGCTCGTTCAATGAGCAGTTCTTC. This gives the protein CASSLTGSFNEQFF.

At least ten counts were recorded for this clonotype. V gene TRBV3-1 combines with J gene TRBJ1-1; D unclear. CDR3 size: 16 residues. V dropped 5 bases and J dropped 4 bases, with 20 bases sitting between them. From germline, CDR1 is LGHDT and CDR2 YNNKEL (reference sequence). The CDR3 here is CASSSHSTAWGTEAFF. The CDR3 nucleotides read TGTGCCAGCAGCTCGCATTCTACAGCCTGGGGCACTGAAGCTTTCTTT. The full variable domain, completed using reference TRBV3-1 and TRBJ1-1, is DTAVSQTPKYLVTQMGNDKSIKCEQNLGHDTMYWYKQDSKKFLKIMFSYNNKELIINETVPNRFSPKSPDKAHLNLHINSLELGDSAVYFCASSSHSTAWGTEAFFGQGTRLTVV.

The table lists this clonotype with many counts. The chain uses TRBV20-1 and TRBJ2-7; 10 bases map to TRBD1. V gave up 5 bases and J gave up 1 base; unmatched junction bases: 11. The CDR3 totals 16 residues. Germline-derived CDR1 and CDR2 are DFQATT and SNEGSKA (reference sequence). CDR3 protein: CSAARGGTGVSYEQYF. CDR3 sequence (DNA): TGCAGTGCTGCACGGGGCGGGACAGGGGTTTCCTACGAGCAGTACTTC.

This clonotype occurred many times. The chain carries TRBV6-5 and TRBJ1-6; D unclear. CDR3 size: 12 residues. Trimming cost V 2 bases and J 7 bases, with 3 bases left between them. The germline CDR1 and CDR2 sequences are MNHEY and SVGAGI. CDR3 amino acids: CASSYGNSPLHF. The CDR3 DNA reads as TGTGCCAGCAGTTACGGGAATTCACCCCTCCACTTT.

This clonotype came up a few times. This rearrangement joins TRBV30 to TRBJ2-7; D perhaps matches TRBD2 (5 bases). V was trimmed by 6 bases and J by 7 bases, leaving 7 bases between them. The CDR3 totals 9 residues. Looked up from germline, CDR1 is GTSNPN and CDR2 is SVGIG (reference sequence). The CDR3 reads CACRREQYF. The CDR3 coding sequence is TGTGCCTGTAGGAGGGAGCAGTACTTC. Filled out from reference TRBV30 and TRBJ2-7, the complete variable domain reads SQTIHQWPATLVQPVGSPLSLECTVEGTSNPNLYWYRQAAGRGLQLLFYSVGIGQISSEVPQNLSASRPQDRQFILSSKKLLLSDSGFYLCACRREQYFGPGTRLTVT.

This clonotype has at least ten counts. The V and J genes are TRBV30 and TRBJ1-1; tentative D call: TRBD1 (5 bases). V was trimmed by 3 bases and J by 4 bases, leaving 15 bases between them. The germline CDR1 and CDR2 sequences are GTSNPN and SVGIG (reference sequence). The CDR3 totals 14 residues. CDR3 sequence reads: CAWRALDRGTEAFF. CDR3 nucleotide sequence: TGTGCCTGGAGAGCCCTCGACAGAGGCACTGAAGCTTTCTTT.

This clonotype was counted a single time. The chain links TRBV2 to TRBJ2-2; 10 bases agree with TRBD2. This CDR3 spans 16 amino acids. The germline V gene encodes CDR1 SNHLY and CDR2 FYNNEI. V was clipped by 6 bases and J by 0 bases; unmatched bases: 4. In DNA form, the CDR3 reads TGTGCCAGCAGCCCCAGCGGGAGGGCGAACACCGGGGAGCTGTTTTTT. Its translation: CASSPSGRANTGELFF.

In its sample, this clonotype was seen many times. V gene TRBV20-1 combines with J gene TRBJ1-1; D is undetermined. V lost 5 bases, J lost 2 bases, and 9 bases lay in between. CDR3 length equals 12 residues. Germline V gene sequence: CDR1 DFQATT, CDR2 SNEGSKA (reference sequence). The CDR3 loop reads CSAGAVNTEAFF. Written as DNA, the CDR3 is TGCAGTGCTGGAGCCGTCAACACTGAAGCTTTCTTT.

Only a few counts were recorded for this clonotype. The gene calls are TRBV29-1 and TRBJ1-1; D is unresolved. Trimming took 6 bases from V and 0 from J, leaving 5 bases between them. Germline V CDR1 and CDR2: SQVTM, ANQGSEA. The CDR3 is 11 residues long. The CDR3 reads CSVGMNTEAFF. CDR3 nucleotides: TGCAGCGTCGGGATGAACACTGAAGCTTTCTTT.

The genes are TRBV18 and TRBJ2-7; D may be TRBD1 (7 bases). V was cut by 2 bases and J by 4 bases, with 15 bases left in between. The CDR3 runs to 15 residues. The germline gives CDR1 KGHSH, CDR2 LQKENI. CDR3 amino acids: CASSPRAPGGYEQYF. The CDR3, as DNA: TGTGCCAGCTCACCAAGGGCCCCAGGGGGGTACGAGCAGTACTTC. Full variable domain (remainder filled in from reference TRBV18 and TRBJ2-7): NAGVMQNPRHLVRRRGQEARLRCSPMKGHSHVYWYRQLPEEGLKFMVYLQKENIIDESGMPKERFSAEFPKEGPSILRIQQVVRGDSAAYFCASSPRAPGGYEQYFGPGTRLTVT.

There are a few counts of this clonotype. The J gene is TRBJ2-7, the V gene TRBV15; 8 nucleotides agree with TRBD1. J gave up 0 bases and V 3 bases, and 10 bases lay outside the gene matches. The CDR3 length is 17 residues. CDR1 and CDR2 (germline): LNHNV, YYDKDF (reference sequence). The CDR3 DNA follows: TGTGCCACCAGCAGGGTCTCCGGGACAGGCCACTCCTACGAGCAGTACTTC. Translating gives CATSRVSGTGHSYEQYF.

This clonotype occurred many times. The chain is built from TRBV12-3 or TRBV12-4 and TRBJ2-1; the D gene could be TRBD1 or TRBD2 (5 bases each). V lost 5 bases to trimming and J lost 8 bases, with 22 bases between them. This CDR3 is built from 16 residues. In DNA, the CDR3 is TGTGCCAGCAGTGAGGGGCTTAGGGGATGGGCCGATGAGCAGTTCTTC. Residues: CASSEGLRGWADEQFF.

The V gene is TRBV9, the J gene TRBJ2-3, with D tentatively TRBD2 (5 bases). Trimming pared 0 bases from V and 0 bases from J, leaving 11 bases between. The CDR3 is 16 amino acids. Germline assignment: CDR1 SGDLS and CDR2 YYNGEE. The CDR3 DNA reads as TGTGCCAGCAGCGTAGCTACGGCGGGTAGCACAGATACGCAGTATTTT. Its protein product is CASSVATAGSTDTQYF. Variable domain in full (rest from reference TRBV9 and TRBJ2-3): DSGVTQTPKHLITATGQRVTLRCSPRSGDLSVYWYQQSLDQGLQFLIQYYNGEERAKGNILERFSAQQFPDLHSELNLSSLELGDSALYFCASSVATAGSTDTQYFGPGTRLTVL.

In this sample, this clonotype turned up many times. The genes are TRBV2 and TRBJ1-2; 7 nucleotides line up with TRBD1. Per the germline V gene, CDR1 is SNHLY and CDR2 is FYNNEI. This CDR3 region has 12 residues. V shed 7 bases and J 5 bases; nucleotides not matched to a gene: 4. As DNA, the CDR3 is TGTGCCAGCAAGGACAGGCTTTATGGCTACACCTTC. It is translated as CASKDRLYGYTF.

This clonotype showed up many times. The chain carries TRBV2 and TRBJ1-5; D gene unclear. The V end was cut by 7 bases, the J end by 4 bases, with 11 bases between. There are 13 residues in the CDR3. The germline V gene encodes CDR1 SNHLY and CDR2 FYNNEI. This CDR3 is CASKSAGNQPQHF. For the CDR3, the DNA is TGTGCCAGCAAGTCGGCGGGGAATCAGCCCCAGCATTTT.

The genes are TRBV12-3 or TRBV12-4 and TRBJ1-2; the D is unclear. The CDR3 length is 14 residues. V lost 1 base to trimming and J lost 1 base, with 7 bases between them. The CDR3 DNA follows: TGTGCCAGCAGTTTAGACACTGTTAACTATGGCTACACCTTC. Residues: CASSLDTVNYGYTF.

This clonotype was found many times. The chain joins TRBV7-9 to TRBJ2-1; possibly TRBD2 for D (7 bases). V dropped 4 bases and J dropped 8 bases, with 18 bases sitting between them. Germline V gene data show CDR1 as SEHNR and CDR2 as FQNEAQ (reference sequence). The length of the CDR3 is 15 residues. CDR3 region: CASSSIGGGRDEQFF. For the CDR3, the DNA is TGTGCCAGCAGCTCCATAGGCGGGGGCCGCGATGAGCAGTTCTTC. Using reference TRBV7-9 and TRBJ2-1 for the parts outside the CDR3, the full variable domain is DTGVSQNPRHKITKRGQNVTFRCDPISEHNRLYWYRQTLGQGPEFLTYFQNEAQLEKSRLLSDRFSAERPKGSFSTLEIQRTEQGDSAMYLCASSSIGGGRDEQFFGPGTRLTVL.

Turning to this clonotype: At one boundary the junction diverges from the germline segment, which might be a read error. The CDR3 DNA is TGCGCCAGCAGGCAAGGGCAGGGATACAATCAGCCCCAGCATTTT. Amino acids: CASRQGQGYNQPQHF. V and J are TRBV4-1 and TRBJ1-5, with D possibly being TRBD1 (5 bases). The CDR3 is made up of 15 amino acids. Per the germline V gene, CDR1 is MGHRA and CDR2 is YSYEKL.

This clonotype came up a few times. V is TRBV7-9 and J is TRBJ2-3; TRBD2 matches 10 bases. With V trimmed by 3 bases and J by 2 bases, 8 bases remained unmatched. The germline gives CDR1 SEHNR, CDR2 FQNEAQ (reference sequence). The CDR3 totals 17 residues. The CDR3 region is CASSFSGGVPSTDTQYF. The CDR3 DNA reads TGTGCCAGCAGCTTCAGCGGGGGGGTACCCTCCACAGATACGCAGTATTTT.

This clonotype was detected ten times or more. The chain joins TRBV6-4 to TRBJ2-3; 10 bases are shared with TRBD2. The CDR3 consists of 15 residues. Germline trimming cut 5 bases from V and 3 bases from J; bases unmatched to any gene: 5. Germline CDR1 is MRHNA and CDR2 is SNTAGT. CDR3 sequence reads: CASSLAGEGTDTQYF. CDR3 DNA: TGTGCCAGCAGTCTAGCGGGGGAAGGAACAGATACGCAGTATTTT.

The gene calls are TRBV20-1 and TRBJ2-4; a possible D gene is TRBD1 (6 bases). The CDR3 is 14 amino acids. Germline V gene sequence: CDR1 DFQATT, CDR2 SNEGSKA (reference sequence). Trimming took 6 bases from V and 8 from J, leaving 20 bases between them. The CDR3 region has the DNA TGCAGTGCCCCCAGGGGACGGGCCCCTGACATTCAGTACTTC. The encoded protein is CSAPRGRAPDIQYF.

This clonotype was observed at least ten times. The chain combines TRBV2 with TRBJ1-1, with D tentatively TRBD1 (6 bases). CDR1 and CDR2 (germline): SNHLY, FYNNEI. Trimming stripped 8 bases from V and 5 bases from J, with 18 bases between. The CDR3 has 14 amino acids. The DNA for the CDR3 is TGTGCCAGCTTGAGGGGGGGGGAAAAAACTGAAGCTTTCTTT. Residues: CASLRGGEKTEAFF.

This clonotype appeared many times. The chain combines TRBV19 with TRBJ1-1, with D perhaps matching TRBD1 (6 bases). This CDR3 comprises 14 residues. Germline V lookup: CDR1 LNHDA, CDR2 SQIVND (reference sequence). V gave up 4 bases and J gave up 5 bases, with 14 bases separating them. The CDR3 DNA reads as TGTGCCAGTAGTAAGACAGGAGGGAGGACTGAAGCTTTCTTT. Its protein is CASSKTGGRTEAFF. The variable domain in full, completed from reference TRBV19 and TRBJ1-1, reads DGGITQSPKYLFRKEGQNVTLSCEQNLNHDAMYWYRQDPGQGLRLIYYSQIVNDFQKGDIAEGYSVSREKKESFPLTVTSAQKNPTAFYLCASSKTGGRTEAFFGQGTRLTVV.

Points on this clonotype: The conserved phenylalanine or tryptophan is not found at the CDR3 terminus, so this likely reflects a read error. V and J are TRBV12-3 or TRBV12-4 and TRBJ1-1, with TRBD1 as a possible D gene (6 bases). The CDR3 runs 14 residues. V lost 4 bases to trimming and J lost 1 base, with 10 bases between them. The CDR3 sequence is CASSSQGPNTEAFS. CDR3 nucleotides: TGTGCCAGCAGTTCACAGGGACCGAACACTGAAGCTTTCTCT.

Only a few counts were recorded for this clonotype. This chain uses TRBV15 with TRBJ1-2; 7 bases line up with TRBD1. V shed 0 bases and J 7 bases; nucleotides not matched to a gene: 5. The length of the CDR3 is 14 residues. CDR1 is LNHNV and CDR2 is YYDKDF in the germline V gene (reference sequence). The CDR3 sequence is CATSREPRGPGYTF. Here the CDR3 DNA reads TGTGCCACCAGCAGAGAACCGAGGGGGCCTGGCTACACCTTC.

This clonotype was counted ten times or more. The rearrangement joins TRBV5-5 to TRBJ1-5; 9 bases agree with TRBD1. There are 16 residues in the CDR3. CDR1 and CDR2 from the germline V gene are SGHKS and YYEKEE (reference sequence). V shed 2 bases, J shed 4 bases, and the junction held 7 bases outside the gene matches. The CDR3 sequence is CASSLRTGDWNQPQHF. CDR3 coding DNA: TGTGCCAGCAGCTTAAGGACAGGGGATTGGAATCAGCCCCAGCATTTT. Complete variable domain (other parts from reference TRBV5-5 and TRBJ1-5): DAGVTQSPTHLIKTRGQQVTLRCSPISGHKSVSWYQQVLGQGPQFIFQYYEKEERGRGNFPDRFSARQFPNYSSELNVNALLLGDSALYLCASSLRTGDWNQPQHFGDGTRLSIL.

A few counts support this clonotype. The V call is TRBV20-1, the J call TRBJ2-1; tentatively, D is TRBD1 or TRBD2 (6 bases each). The CDR3 length is 15 residues. Deletions cut 0 bases from V and 6 bases from J, with 15 bases between. In germline, CDR1 is DFQATT, CDR2 SNEGSKA (reference sequence). As DNA, the CDR3 is TGCAGTGCTAGAGATTTTCGGGGGCTTTTCAATGAGCAGTTCTTC. Amino acid sequence: CSARDFRGLFNEQFF.

This clonotype was seen only a few times. The V call is TRBV20-1, the J call TRBJ1-1, with a weak D call TRBD1 (6 bases). The CDR3 loop spans 17 amino acids. V was shortened by 0 bases and J by 0 bases, with 17 bases between the two germline ends. CDR1 and CDR2 (germline): DFQATT, SNEGSKA (reference sequence). The CDR3 nucleotides are TGCAGTGCTAGAGATCCCTTGAGGGGGGGGATGAACACTGAAGCTTTCTTT. It translates to CSARDPLRGGMNTEAFF.